These 16 T cell receptor beta chains originate from one sample sequenced in a study of T-cell memory formation after mild COVID-19. TCRdb reanalysed the 5' RACE reads using MiXCR and keeps one entry per CDR3 protein. The sample holds fewer than 350,000 distinct CDR3 sequences, 8.2% seen once. The sample comprised PBMCs or a T cell subset sorted from them (not recorded which). These receptors originate from a man between 18 and 29 years old who had mild COVID-19 (a few samples of this study predate the infection). Cell type and time point are not known.

This clonotype has a handful of counts. The chain links TRBV6-5 to TRBJ1-2; D gene uncertain. The germline V and J ends were trimmed by 5 bases and 0 bases, with 16 bases remaining between them. The CDR3 is 16 amino acids. Germline V gene sequence: CDR1 MNHEY, CDR2 SVGAGI. CDR3 nucleotides: TGTGCCAGCAGTCCAGGTGGTGGGGTAACTAACTATGGCTACACCTTC. Translation gives CASSPGGGVTNYGYTF.

This chain uses TRBV4-2 with TRBJ2-5; D may be TRBD1 (6 bases). There are 17 residues in the CDR3. Trimming stripped 0 bases from V and 2 bases from J, with 16 bases between. The V gene's germline CDR1 is LGHNA and CDR2 YNFKEQ. Here the CDR3 DNA reads TGTGCCAGCAGCCAAGAAGTTCAGGACAGCCCTCAAGAGACCCAGTACTTC. Amino acids: CASSQEVQDSPQETQYF.

This clonotype was seen a handful of times. This chain links TRBV9 with TRBJ2-4; no firm D call. Germline loops: CDR1 SGDLS, CDR2 YYNGEE. The CDR3 consists of 15 residues. Trimming removed 0 bases from V and 2 bases from J, with 9 bases in between. CDR3 protein: CASSVGKFPKNIQYF. The CDR3 bases are TGTGCCAGCAGCGTAGGCAAGTTCCCCAAAAACATTCAGTACTTC.

V is TRBV19 and J is TRBJ1-5; 7 nucleotides agree with TRBD1. The CDR3 spans 15 residues. CDR1 and CDR2 (germline): LNHDA, SQIVND (reference sequence). The V segment lost 3 bases and the J segment 1 base; nucleotides outside the gene matches: 3. The CDR3 bases are TGTGCCAGTAGTATCCAGGGGGGAAGCAATCAGCCCCAGCATTTT. This sequence encodes CASSIQGGSNQPQHF.

This clonotype was detected ten times or more. The chain carries TRBV6-2 or TRBV6-3 and TRBJ2-7; D tentatively reads TRBD1 or TRBD2 (5 bases each). The CDR3 length is 15 residues. The germline gives CDR1 MNHEY, CDR2 SVGEGT. Between the trimmed V and J ends, which lost 2 bases and 7 bases, there was a span of 18 bases. The CDR3 loop reads CASSYTPGRVSEQYF. The CDR3 nucleotides are TGTGCCAGCAGTTACACACCGGGACGGGTGAGTGAGCAGTACTTC.

This clonotype was picked up a small number of times. The rearrangement joins TRBV9 to TRBJ2-1, with D tentatively TRBD1 (5 bases). Germline assignment: CDR1 SGDLS and CDR2 YYNGEE. V lost 0 bases, J lost 5 bases, and 6 bases lay in between. This CDR3 has 13 residues. CDR3 residues: CASSVEGNNEQFF. Here the CDR3 DNA reads TGTGCCAGCAGCGTAGAGGGGAACAATGAGCAGTTCTTC.

The rearrangement links TRBV28 to TRBJ1-5, with TRBD1 identical over 7 bases. Germline loops: CDR1 MDHEN, CDR2 SYDVKM. V trimming: 6 bases; J trimming: 1 base; junction bases outside the gene matches: 6. The CDR3 is 15 amino acids. CDR3 sequence: CASSPTGKSNQPQHF. DNA of the CDR3: TGTGCCAGCAGCCCGACAGGGAAGAGCAATCAGCCCCAGCATTTT.

This clonotype was detected many times. The genes are TRBV5-1 and TRBJ1-6, with 8 positions matching TRBD1. Per the germline V gene, CDR1 is SGHRS and CDR2 is YFSETQ. Trimming cost V 4 bases and J 4 bases; bases outside gene matches: 4. The CDR3 is 15 residues long. CDR3 loop: CASSLRTGYNSPLHF. CDR3 in DNA: TGCGCCAGCAGCCTACGGACAGGGTATAATTCACCCCTCCACTTT.

This clonotype has at least ten counts. Here the CDR3 reads CASSLGAGILAKNIQYF. DNA for the CDR3: TGTGCCAGCAGTTTAGGGGCTGGGATTTTAGCCAAAAACATTCAGTACTTC. This sequence joins TRBV12-3 or TRBV12-4 and TRBJ2-4; D is unresolved. This CDR3 contains 17 residues. V dropped 1 base and J dropped 0 bases, with 13 bases sitting between them.

The sample holds a few counts of this clonotype. The genes are TRBV5-6 and TRBJ2-1, with D perhaps matching TRBD1 (6 bases). The CDR3 spans 13 residues. Per the germline V gene, CDR1 is SGHDT and CDR2 is YYEEEE. V dropped 4 bases and J dropped 10 bases, with 15 bases sitting between them. The CDR3 sequence is CASSLRGLDEQFF. The CDR3 DNA is TGTGCCAGCAGCCTTAGGGGGTTAGACGAGCAGTTCTTC.

The V call is TRBV4-3, the J call TRBJ1-6; D might be TRBD1 (5 bases). This CDR3 is 16 amino acids long. The V and J ends lost 5 bases and 8 bases respectively, with 19 bases between them. From germline, CDR1 is LGHNA and CDR2 YSLEER. CDR3 in amino acids: CASSKGPGASYSPLHF. DNA for the CDR3: TGCGCCAGCAGCAAGGGACCGGGAGCTTCGTATTCACCCCTCCACTTT.

In this sample, this clonotype turned up a few times. This rearrangement joins TRBV12-3 or TRBV12-4 to TRBJ2-1; D gene ambiguous. V gave up 7 bases and J gave up 7 bases, with 14 bases separating them. This CDR3 has 13 residues. The CDR3 here is CASTHGLINEQFF. Here the CDR3 DNA reads TGTGCCAGCACCCACGGTTTGATAAATGAGCAGTTCTTC.

The rearrangement links TRBV6-2 or TRBV6-3 to TRBJ1-5, with D perhaps TRBD1 (5 bases). This CDR3 is built from 14 residues. Germline assignment: CDR1 MNHEY and CDR2 SVGEGT. Deletions cut 6 bases from V and 6 bases from J, with 15 bases between. The CDR3 region is CASRQIDSGQPQHF. In DNA, the CDR3 is TGTGCCAGCAGGCAAATCGACAGCGGTCAGCCCCAGCATTTT.

This clonotype came up a few times. The chain has TRBV12-3 or TRBV12-4 and TRBJ2-1; 9 nucleotides match TRBD2. J was trimmed by 9 bases and V by 2 bases; bases with no gene match: 8. This CDR3 contains 15 residues. The CDR3 region is CASSLMAGGRGEQFF. The CDR3 coding sequence is TGTGCCAGCAGTTTAATGGCGGGGGGGAGGGGTGAGCAGTTCTTC.

This clonotype was seen a handful of times. The chain couples TRBV5-5 to TRBJ2-7; 7 bases fit TRBD2. J gave up 2 bases and V 4 bases, and 9 bases lay outside the gene matches. CDR1 and CDR2 from the germline V gene are SGHKS and YYEKEE (reference sequence). The CDR3 consists of 15 residues. The DNA for the CDR3 is TGTGCCAGCAGCCGGGGGGTGGGTAGAACCTACGAGCAGTACTTC. As protein: CASSRGVGRTYEQYF.

In its sample, this clonotype was seen a few times. The V gene is TRBV27, the J gene TRBJ2-1; perhaps TRBD2 as D (5 bases). Trimming took 7 bases from V and 7 from J, leaving 8 bases between them. The CDR3 spans 11 residues. Germline CDR1 is MNHEY and CDR2 is SMNVEV (reference sequence). CDR3 amino acids: CASILGNEQFF. The CDR3 DNA is TGTGCCAGCATACTAGGAAATGAGCAGTTCTTC.